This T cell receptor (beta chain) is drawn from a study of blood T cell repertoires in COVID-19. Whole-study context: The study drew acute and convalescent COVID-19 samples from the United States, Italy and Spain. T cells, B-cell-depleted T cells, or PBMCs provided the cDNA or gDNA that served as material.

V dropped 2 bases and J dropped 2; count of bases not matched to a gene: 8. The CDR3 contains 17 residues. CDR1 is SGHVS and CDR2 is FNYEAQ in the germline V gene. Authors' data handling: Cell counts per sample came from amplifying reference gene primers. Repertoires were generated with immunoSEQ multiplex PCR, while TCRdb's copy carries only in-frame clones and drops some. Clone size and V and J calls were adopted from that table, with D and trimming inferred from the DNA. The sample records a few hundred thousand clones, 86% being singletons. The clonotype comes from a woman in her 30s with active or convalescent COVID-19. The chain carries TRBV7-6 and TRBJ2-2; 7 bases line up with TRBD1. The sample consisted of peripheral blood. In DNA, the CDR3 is TGTGCCAGCAGCTTAACCCCGGGACAGATTAACACCGGGGAGCTGTTTTTT. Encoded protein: CASSLTPGQINTGELFF.